A single sample is the source of the 20 T cell receptor beta chains below, sequenced in a study of graft-versus-host responses after intestinal transplantation. The antigens of these receptors remain unknown. Method: immunoSEQ multiplex PCR; TCRdb's copy keeps in-frame clones and lacks some. Among more than 95,000 clones listed, roughly nine tenths were seen once. The material was unstimulated CD4+ T cells sorted from spleen or lymph node cells, obtained before intestinal transplant. The receptors were sampled from a human donor who received an intestinal transplant.

J is TRBJ1-3 and V is TRBV6-1; 7 bases are a match to TRBD1. V trimming: 5 bases; J trimming: 6 bases; junction bases outside the gene matches: 7. CDR1 is MNHNS, CDR2 SASEGT, per germline. This CDR3 is built from 14 residues. Here the CDR3 reads CASSSPGQPNTIYF. The CDR3 bases are TGTGCCAGCAGTTCGCCGGGACAGCCAAACACCATATATTTT.

This clone has just a few counts. The chain has TRBV6-5 and TRBJ2-2; 9 bases line up with TRBD1. The CDR3 length is 15 residues. With 6 bases clipped from V and 6 bases from J, the junction kept 8 bases outside the gene matches. Germline lookup yields CDR1 MNHEY and CDR2 SVGAGI. CDR3 sequence: CASSDGGQGSGELFF. The CDR3, as DNA: TGTGCCAGCAGCGACGGGGGACAGGGTTCCGGGGAGCTGTTTTTT.

This chain joins TRBV29-1 and TRBJ2-2, with a weak D call TRBD1 (5 bases). Germline values: CDR1 SQVTM, CDR2 ANQGSEA. CDR3 length equals 12 residues. V lost 4 bases and J 8 bases, leaving 11 bases between the germline ends. Here the CDR3 reads CSVGGNAGELFF. In DNA form, the CDR3 reads TGCAGCGTTGGGGGCAATGCTGGGGAGCTGTTTTTT.

The sample holds one count of this clone. The rearrangement links TRBV5-1 to TRBJ1-1, with D tentatively TRBD1 (5 bases). This CDR3 has 14 residues. Looked up from germline, CDR1 is SGHRS and CDR2 is YFSETQ. V was shortened by 0 bases and J by 7 bases, with 13 bases between the two germline ends. DNA for the CDR3: TGCGCCAGCAGCTTGGGGGAGACAGTAGATGAAGCTTTCTTT. Translating gives CASSLGETVDEAFF. Variable domain in full (rest from reference TRBV5-1 and TRBJ1-1): KAGVTQTPRYLIKTRGQQVTLSCSPISGHRSVSWYQQTPGQGLQFLFEYFSETQRNKGNFPGRFSGRQFSNSRSEMNVSTLELGDSALYLCASSLGETVDEAFFGQGTRLTVV.

This clone was observed a single time. V is TRBV6-1 and J is TRBJ2-2; weak D call: TRBD2 (7 bases). CDR3 size: 15 residues. V lost 7 bases to trimming and J lost 7 bases, with 19 bases between them. Germline V gene sequence: CDR1 MNHNS, CDR2 SASEGT. The chain's CDR3 is CASTVLGGAHGELFF. The DNA for the CDR3 is TGTGCCAGCACCGTCCTTGGGGGGGCGCACGGGGAGCTGTTTTTT.

The J gene is TRBJ2-1, the V gene TRBV9; 14 bases fit TRBD2. J lost 6 bases, V lost 0 bases, and 8 bases had no gene match. The CDR3 covers 18 residues. Germline CDR1 reads SGDLS; CDR2 reads YYNGEE. This CDR3 reads CASSVAGTSGSGANEQFF. The CDR3, as DNA: TGTGCCAGCAGCGTAGCCGGGACTAGCGGGAGTGGGGCCAATGAGCAGTTCTTC.

The genes are TRBV7-3 and TRBJ2-3; D not certain. Trimming shortened V by 5 bases and J by 1 base, and 13 bases separated the two germline ends. CDR3 length equals 15 residues. Germline V CDR1 and CDR2: SGHTA, FQGTGA. CDR3 residues: CASSRGPQRTDTQYF. As DNA, the CDR3 is TGTGCCAGCAGCCGAGGACCACAGCGCACAGATACGCAGTATTTT.

The chain links TRBV6-1 to TRBJ1-1; 10 bases agree with TRBD1. The V gene's germline CDR1 is MNHNS and CDR2 SASEGT. The CDR3 is 15 residues long. V was pared by 5 bases and J by 12 bases, with 15 bases of the junction left unmatched. CDR3 nucleotides: TGTGCCAGCAGTCCCGCGGGGACAGGGGAGGTTGTAACTTTCTTT. Amino acids: CASSPAGTGEVVTFF.

V usage is TRBV5-4 and J usage is TRBJ2-1; TRBD2 might be the D (6 bases). CDR1 is SGHNT, CDR2 YYREEE, per germline (reference sequence). The V end lost 2 bases, the J end lost 0 bases, and 15 bases lay between the germline ends. This CDR3 has 17 amino acids. CDR3 in DNA: TGTGCCAGCAGCTTATCTGTGGCGGGGAGCTCCTACAATGAGCAGTTCTTC. Its protein product is CASSLSVAGSSYNEQFF.

This chain joins TRBV11-2 and TRBJ1-2; 9 bases are shared with TRBD1. The length of the CDR3 is 14 residues. The junction had 5 bases not matched to a gene; V was cut back by 5 bases and J by 4 bases. The V gene's germline CDR1 is SGHAT and CDR2 FQNNGV. This CDR3 reads CASSTQTGGYGYTF. The CDR3 DNA follows: TGTGCCAGCAGCACTCAGACAGGGGGCTATGGCTACACCTTC.

This rearrangement joins TRBV29-1 to TRBJ1-2; D remains unclear. With 5 bases removed from V and 4 bases from J, the gap between germline ends came to 17 bases. The CDR3 extends over 14 amino acids. Per germline, CDR1 SQVTM and CDR2 ANQGSEA. The DNA for the CDR3 is TGCAGCGTTAAACTTTTAGGAGCCGGCTATGGCTACACCTTC. Its protein product is CSVKLLGAGYGYTF.

This clone was counted a few times. The gene calls are TRBV5-6 and TRBJ1-4; no reliable D call. V was clipped by 0 bases and J by 8 bases, with 14 bases between them. The CDR3 consists of 15 residues. The V gene's germline CDR1 is SGHDT and CDR2 YYEEEE. The CDR3 region is CASSLERRVGEKLFF. The CDR3 bases are TGTGCCAGCAGCTTGGAGAGGAGGGTTGGGGAAAAACTGTTTTTT. Complete variable domain (other parts from reference TRBV5-6 and TRBJ1-4): DAGVTQSPTHLIKTRGQQVTLRCSPKSGHDTVSWYQQALGQGPQFIFQYYEEEERQRGNFPDRFSGHQFPNYSSELNVNALLLGDSALYLCASSLERRVGEKLFFGSGTQLSVL.

This chain uses TRBV6-5 with TRBJ1-2; 8 nucleotides agree with TRBD1. In germline, CDR1 is MNHEY, CDR2 SVGAGI. The junction had 5 bases not matched to a gene; V was cut back by 6 bases and J by 2 bases. The CDR3 contains 14 residues. The CDR3 is CASSKDRDNYGYTF. As DNA, the CDR3 is TGTGCCAGCAGCAAGGACAGGGACAACTATGGCTACACCTTC.

The chain couples TRBV4-2 to TRBJ1-1; D is ambiguous. The germline V gene encodes CDR1 LGHNA and CDR2 YNFKEQ. The CDR3 loop spans 12 amino acids. Trimming removed 4 bases from V and 6 bases from J, with 9 bases in between. CDR3: CASSPEGAEAFF. The CDR3 coding sequence is TGTGCCAGCAGCCCCGAGGGTGCTGAAGCTTTCTTT.

The gene calls are TRBV4-2 and TRBJ1-2, with a weak D call TRBD1 (6 bases). V was trimmed by 3 bases and J by 6 bases, leaving 11 bases between them. Looked up from germline, CDR1 is LGHNA and CDR2 is YNFKEQ. This CDR3 spans 13 amino acids. The CDR3 nucleotides read TGTGCCAGCAGCCAGGCCACAGGGAATGGCTACACCTTC. Protein sequence: CASSQATGNGYTF.

The chain employs TRBV6-6 and TRBJ1-5, with a possible D match to TRBD1 (5 bases). Trimming took 1 base from V and 4 from J, leaving 8 bases between them. The germline V gene has CDR1 MNHNY and CDR2 SVGAGI (reference sequence). The CDR3 runs 14 residues. The CDR3 protein is CASSYLSGNQPQHF. CDR3 DNA: TGTGCCAGCAGTTACTTGTCAGGGAATCAGCCCCAGCATTTT.

V is TRBV29-1 and J is TRBJ2-7; 8 nucleotides align to TRBD1. Germline loops: CDR1 SQVTM, CDR2 ANQGSEA. The CDR3 extends over 14 amino acids. J lost 2 bases, V lost 5 bases, and 8 bases had no gene match. CDR3 sequence reads: CSVSRDRMTYEQYF. In DNA, the CDR3 is TGCAGCGTTAGCCGGGACAGGATGACCTACGAGCAGTACTTC.

The J gene is TRBJ1-5, the V gene TRBV2, with D hard to call. The CDR3 loop spans 16 amino acids. V was shortened by 6 bases and J by 4 bases, with 19 bases between the two germline ends. Germline assignment: CDR1 SNHLY and CDR2 FYNNEI. CDR3 region: CASSPRTGFPNQPQHF. The CDR3 DNA sequence: TGTGCCAGCAGCCCCAGGACGGGATTTCCGAATCAGCCCCAGCATTTT.

The chain joins TRBV5-1 to TRBJ1-1, with 7 positions matching TRBD1. Germline CDR1 SGHRS, CDR2 YFSETQ. Germline trimming cut 1 base from V and 5 bases from J; bases unmatched to any gene: 11. The CDR3 contains 16 residues. CDR3 region: CASSLWKAQGETEAFF. DNA for the CDR3: TGCGCCAGCAGCTTGTGGAAGGCGCAGGGGGAAACTGAAGCTTTCTTT.

The V gene is TRBV9, the J gene TRBJ1-3, with 7 bases fitting TRBD1. Trimming took 3 bases from V and 0 from J; bases not matched to a gene: 9. The CDR3 runs 17 residues. CDR1 is SGDLS and CDR2 is YYNGEE in the germline V gene. CDR3 coding DNA: TGTGCCAGCAGCGCAACCTCGGACAGGTTCTCTGGAAACACCATATATTTT. This gives the protein CASSATSDRFSGNTIYF.